This section outlines one T cell receptor beta chain sequence together with its context. Antigen unknown. Each CDR3 protein gets one entry after TCRdb re-called the reads with MiXCR. The sample has some 560,000 distinct CDR3 sequences, 40% seen once. This sample was included in a study of T cell repertoires in cytomegalovirus infection. About the research overall: Public TCR beta signatures indicated both CMV infection and matching HLA type.

The CDR3 is made up of 14 amino acids. Germline CDR1 is SGHTA and CDR2 is FQGNSA. V lost 5 bases and J lost 10; bases outside the gene matches: 9. Study results and caveats: The study found HLA-C-restricted CMV-specific TCR beta clonotypes dominating the ex vivo response. Based on cumulative public TCR beta family frequency, carriers of CMV plus the relevant HLA were identified.

This TCR was recovered from a human donor in good health (CMV status not recorded). Some clones in this sample may be carry-over from other donors' samples. The material was cultured PBMCs, obtained from culture after CMV antigen stimulation. The chain employs TRBV7-2 and TRBJ1-1; TRBD1 aligns across 11 bases. In nucleotides, the CDR3 is TGTGCCAGCAGCCACCCCCGGGACAGGGGGTTAGCTTTCTTT. This codes for CASSHPRDRGLAFF. Full variable domain (remainder filled in from reference TRBV7-2 and TRBJ1-1): GAGVSQSPSNKVTEKGKDVELRCDPISGHTALYWYRQSLGQGLEFLIYFQGNSAPDKSGLPSDRFSAERTGGSVSTLTIQRTQQEDSAVYLCASSHPRDRGLAFFGQGTRLTVV.